The 15 T cell receptor beta chains in this list originate from one sample, sequenced in a study of T cell repertoires in MIS-A myocarditis. The assay was immunoSEQ multiplex PCR, and TCRdb's table has in-frame clones only and misses some. The data hold around 6,100 clones, with nearly 80% observed a single time. Sequenced input: right inferior lung lobe tissue obtained at autopsy. These receptors were obtained from a man younger than 35 with fulminant myocarditis from multisystem inflammatory syndrome in adults (MIS-A) after COVID-19.

The chain has TRBV2 and TRBJ1-2; 7 positions agree with TRBD1. J was trimmed by 5 bases and V by 1 base; bases with no gene match: 7. CDR1 and CDR2 (germline): SNHLY, FYNNEI. The CDR3 loop spans 15 amino acids. The CDR3 loop is CASSEGTGQLYGYTF. In DNA form, the CDR3 reads TGTGCCAGCAGTGAAGGGACAGGCCAATTGTATGGCTACACCTTC.

In this sample, this clone turned up a few times. The genes are TRBV7-8 and TRBJ2-2, with D perhaps TRBD2 (5 bases). This CDR3 has 14 amino acids. CDR1 is SGHVS and CDR2 is FQNEAQ in the germline V gene. V shed 3 bases and J shed 5 bases, with 10 bases lying between them. In DNA, the CDR3 is TGTGCCAGCAGCTTTAGCGAATCTACCGGGGAGCTGTTTTTT. It codes for CASSFSESTGELFF.

This clone was seen a handful of times. The chain uses TRBV5-1 and TRBJ2-2; D might be TRBD1 or TRBD2, each matching 5 bases. Trimming took off 0 bases at V and 5 bases at J, with 11 bases between the two ends. This CDR3 has 15 residues. The V gene's germline CDR1 is SGHRS and CDR2 YFSETQ. As DNA, the CDR3 is TGCGCCAGCAGCTTGGGGGACCTAAGGACCGGGGAGCTGTTTTTT. Its translation is CASSLGDLRTGELFF.

The rearrangement uses TRBV6-4 and TRBJ2-1; D may be TRBD1 or TRBD2 (7 bases each). V dropped 6 bases and J dropped 3 bases, with 15 bases sitting between them. This CDR3 contains 15 residues. The germline gives CDR1 MRHNA, CDR2 SNTAGT. The CDR3 spells CASSPGGGDYNEQFF. DNA of the CDR3: TGTGCCAGCAGCCCAGGGGGGGGCGACTACAATGAGCAGTTCTTC.

In nucleotides, the CDR3 is TGTGCCACCAGTGAGGGCCCCTACTATGGCTACACCTTC. It specifies CATSEGPYYGYTF. The chain has TRBV24-1 and TRBJ1-2; no firm D call. The CDR3 contains 13 residues. Germline CDR1 is KGHDR and CDR2 is SFDVKD. V dropped 4 bases and J dropped 3 bases, with 8 bases sitting between them.

CDR3 protein: CASRGGKSGMYNEQFF. In nucleotides, the CDR3 is TGTGCCAGCCGAGGGGGTAAGAGCGGTATGTACAATGAGCAGTTCTTC. The chain joins TRBV27 to TRBJ2-1; possible D gene TRBD1, 6 bases. In germline, CDR1 is MNHEY, CDR2 SMNVEV (reference sequence). Trimming pared 8 bases from V and 4 bases from J, leaving 21 bases between. The CDR3 extends over 16 amino acids.

This chain uses TRBV5-6 with TRBJ1-5; a possible D gene is TRBD1 (5 bases). V lost 5 bases and J 4 bases, leaving 10 bases between the germline ends. Germline V CDR1 and CDR2: SGHDT, YYEEEE. The CDR3 covers 13 residues. CDR3 coding DNA: TGTGCCAGCAGTTCAGGGCCAAATCAGCCCCAGCATTTT. As protein: CASSSGPNQPQHF.

The chain couples TRBV10-3 to TRBJ2-7; 9 bases are shared with TRBD1. This CDR3 has 14 amino acids. The V segment lost 7 bases and the J segment 2 bases; nucleotides outside the gene matches: 6. Germline V gives CDR1 ENHRY, CDR2 SYGVKD. For the CDR3, the DNA is TGTGCCATCAAAAAGGGACAGGGAGCCTACGAGCAGTACTTC. Its protein is CAIKKGQGAYEQYF.

The chain joins TRBV2 to TRBJ2-5; 8 bases align to TRBD2. Germline-derived CDR1 and CDR2 are SNHLY and FYNNEI. This CDR3 has 14 amino acids. After removal of 6 bases from V and 3 bases from J, the junction contained 6 bases not matched to a gene. The CDR3 spells CASREDSGKETQYF. Here the CDR3 DNA reads TGTGCCAGCAGAGAGGATAGCGGGAAAGAGACCCAGTACTTC.

The chain combines TRBV7-3 with TRBJ1-1, with 7 bases that match TRBD1. The germline CDR1 and CDR2 sequences are SGHTA and FQGTGA. CDR3 size: 15 residues. The V segment lost 5 bases and the J segment 1 base; nucleotides outside the gene matches: 7. CDR3 region: CASSTTGTGNTEAFF. In DNA form, the CDR3 reads TGTGCCAGCAGCACGACAGGGACCGGGAACACTGAAGCTTTCTTT.

The chain is built from TRBV6-6 and TRBJ2-1; D might be TRBD2 (5 bases). V lost 11 bases and J lost 6, with 11 bases in between. There are 11 residues in the CDR3. The germline CDR1 and CDR2 sequences are MNHNY and SVGAGI (reference sequence). In DNA form, the CDR3 reads TGTGCCCATAGCGAGGCCAATGAGCAGTTCTTC. This encodes CAHSEANEQFF.

The count of this clone is one. The V and J genes are TRBV28 and TRBJ2-7; the D is unclear. There are 14 residues in the CDR3. Germline V gene lookup returns CDR1 MDHEN and CDR2 SYDVKM. The germline V and J ends were trimmed by 5 bases and 5 bases, with 16 bases remaining between them. This chain's CDR3 is CASSPTPGTHEQYF. Here the CDR3 DNA reads TGTGCCAGCAGTCCCACCCCTGGAACCCACGAGCAGTACTTC.

The chain uses TRBV28 and TRBJ1-6; the D is unclear. The CDR3 length is 16 residues. V was cut by 3 bases and J by 8 bases, with 17 bases left in between. In germline, CDR1 is MDHEN, CDR2 SYDVKM. CDR3 sequence reads: CASSLVRSWGDSPLHF. The CDR3 nucleotides read TGTGCCAGCAGTTTGGTCCGGTCCTGGGGTGATTCACCCCTCCACTTT.

The rearrangement links TRBV10-2 to TRBJ1-6, with 9 bases identical to TRBD1. The germline gives CDR1 WSHSY, CDR2 SAAADI. This CDR3 has 14 amino acids. V lost 6 bases to trimming and J lost 8 bases; unmatched junction nucleotides: 5. The CDR3 reads CASSKDRGYSPLHF. DNA for the CDR3: TGCGCCAGCAGCAAGGACAGGGGTTATTCACCCCTCCACTTT.

In this sample, this clone turned up once. The chain links TRBV16 to TRBJ2-1; D is unclear. Germline V gene data show CDR1 as KGHSY and CDR2 as FQNENV. Trimming shortened V by 1 base and J by 9 bases, and 7 bases separated the two germline ends. The CDR3 runs to 12 residues. CDR3 sequence reads: CASSQFGSEQFF. DNA of the CDR3: TGTGCCAGCAGCCAATTTGGGTCTGAGCAGTTCTTC.